This TCR beta chain was recovered during a study of tumor-infiltrating lymphocytes in localized non-small cell lung cancer. Study-wide context: Several tumor histologies, both smoking statuses, and some post-neoadjuvant chemotherapy samples were included.

The CDR3 consists of 15 residues. Deletions cut 1 base from V and 7 bases from J, with 17 bases between. Germline V gene lookup returns CDR1 MGHRA and CDR2 YSYEKL. TCRdb's table, derived via immunoSEQ multiplex PCR, lists solely in-frame clones and lacks some. Of 25,000 to 30,000 clones in the sample, approximately 83% are singletons; the top ten hold approximately 2%. Study-level results: Only some patients had TCR sequencing, depending on available tissue. Different pieces of the same tissue were used for each assay.

Comments on this clone: What it binds is unknown.

The rearrangement joins TRBV4-1 to TRBJ2-7; D is perhaps TRBD2 (6 bases). What was sequenced was lung tumor tissue. This TCR derives from a human donor with non-small cell lung cancer. For the CDR3, the DNA is TGCGCCAGCAGCCAAGGCATCGGGCAGGCGGGAGAGCAGTACTTC. Its protein product is CASSQGIGQAGEQYF.